This T cell receptor beta chain was profiled in a study of beta chain features in type 1 diabetes. Study-wide findings and caveats: Type 1 diabetes patients showed a moderate but significant shortening of TCRB CDR3s in all four CD4+ subsets.

Since all of the isolated RNA was reverse transcribed, expressed TCRB transcripts were what got sequenced. Sequencing used immunoSEQ multiplex PCR; TCRdb keeps in-frame clones, though not all of them. The data hold a few hundred thousand clones, with approximately 11% observed a single time. Germline assignment: CDR1 SEHNR and CDR2 FQNEAQ (reference sequence). This CDR3 contains 13 residues. Deletions cut 4 bases from V and 13 bases from J, with 14 bases between. Of note for this clone: Its antigen is still unknown. Since no conserved phenylalanine or tryptophan closes the CDR3, a read error is the likely cause.

Sequences were obtained from naive CD4+ T cells from blood. This chain connects TRBV7-9 to TRBJ1-6; D may be TRBD1 (6 bases). The receptor comes from a man aged 25 to 40 with type 1 diabetes. CDR3 loop: CASSSEGTGPLHL. The CDR3 bases are TGTGCCAGCAGCTCAGAAGGTACAGGGCCCCTCCACCTT.